These T cell receptor beta chains were read from a single sample in a study of T cell repertoires in cytomegalovirus infection. In TCRdb, the reads were re-called with MiXCR into one record per CDR3 protein. The table shows 830,000 or so distinct CDR3 sequences, with about 30% occurring only once. No antigen has been identified for these receptors. This material consisted of cultured CD8+ T cells from PBMCs, taken from culture after CMV antigen stimulation. The receptors here all came from a human donor in good health (CMV status not recorded). Some clones in this sample may be carry-over from other donors' samples. Both conserved end residues are part of each CDR3. Each record gives: CDR3 length, V gene, J gene, clone size, D gene, CDR3 protein, CDR3 DNA. The D gene is left open where the match is weak. Some rows mark clone size as missing; the rest say once, few, many or name a class of expanded clone.

17	TRBV19	TRBJ2-1	-	-	CASSWQALASSYNEQFF	TGTGCCAGTAGTTGGCAGGCCCTCGCGAGCTCCTACAATGAGCAGTTCTTC
10	TRBV20-1	TRBJ1-1	few	-	CSARRGEAFF	TGCAGTGCTAGAAGGGGAGAAGCTTTCTTT
13	TRBV10-3	TRBJ1-1	-	-	CAISEPGSTEAFF	TGTGCCATCAGTGAGCCAGGGAGCACTGAAGCTTTCTTT
16	TRBV7-6	TRBJ1-1	few	-	CASSLGGKPRYTEAFF	TGTGCCAGCAGCTTAGGGGGCAAACCCCGCTACACTGAAGCTTTCTTT
16	TRBV4-3	TRBJ2-1	-	TRBD2	CASSEERGSPYNEQFF	TGCGCCAGCAGCGAAGAGCGGGGGTCCCCATACAATGAGCAGTTCTTC
14	TRBV20-1	TRBJ1-1	-	TRBD1	CSATTGGSYTEAFF	TGCAGTGCTACGACAGGGGGGTCCTACACTGAAGCTTTCTTT
13	TRBV4-1	TRBJ2-7	-	TRBD1	CAGTGGSSYEQYF	TGCGCCGGTACAGGGGGTAGCTCCTACGAGCAGTACTTC
14	TRBV7-6	TRBJ2-5	few	-	CASNLGGRQETQYF	TGTGCCAGCAACCTTGGGGGAAGGCAAGAGACCCAGTACTTC
13	TRBV2	TRBJ1-1	-	-	CASSVIGNTEAFF	TGTGCCAGCAGTGTGATAGGGAACACTGAAGCTTTCTTT
14	TRBV12-3/TRBV12-4	TRBJ1-5	-	-	CASSDRISNQPQHF	TGTGCCAGCAGTGACAGGATTAGCAATCAGCCCCAGCATTTT
13	TRBV9	TRBJ2-3	few	-	CASSPEGTDTQYF	TGTGCCAGCAGCCCCGAAGGCACAGATACGCAGTATTTT
17	TRBV2	TRBJ2-3	-	TRBD1	CASSGGQGTASTDTQYF	TGTGCCAGCAGTGGAGGACAGGGAACAGCTAGCACAGATACGCAGTATTTT
14	TRBV29-1	TRBJ2-1	-	TRBD1	CSVNRQGTYNEQFF	TGCAGCGTTAATAGACAGGGAACCTACAATGAGCAGTTCTTC
13	TRBV6-1	TRBJ1-1	few	-	CASLKGGNTEAFF	TGTGCCAGTTTAAAGGGTGGGAACACTGAAGCTTTCTTT
15	TRBV7-3	TRBJ2-1	-	-	CASSDLGQGRDEQFF	TGTGCCAGCAGCGATCTAGGGCAGGGCCGGGATGAGCAGTTCTTC
16	TRBV2	TRBJ1-2	-	TRBD1	CASSPPYLTGGDGYTF	TGTGCCAGCAGCCCACCTTACCTAACAGGGGGCGATGGCTACACCTTC
11	TRBV18	TRBJ2-2	few	-	CASSWDGELFF	TGTGCCAGCTCGTGGGACGGAGAGCTGTTTTTT
14	TRBV7-8	TRBJ2-3	few	-	CASSLDPMSDTQYF	TGTGCCAGCAGCTTAGATCCGATGTCAGATACGCAGTATTTT
16	TRBV7-6	TRBJ1-4	-	-	CASSLAGFATNEKLFF	TGTGCCAGCAGCTTAGCTGGGTTTGCAACTAATGAAAAACTGTTTTTT
16	TRBV6-5	TRBJ2-1	few	-	CASSYSSFGTYNEQFF	TGTGCCAGCAGTTACTCGTCCTTTGGGACCTACAATGAGCAGTTCTTC
16	TRBV12-5	TRBJ1-5	-	-	CASGLASIHRDQPQHF	TGTGCTAGTGGTTTGGCTAGCATACATAGGGATCAGCCCCAGCATTTT
16	TRBV10-3	TRBJ2-7	few	TRBD2	CAISVLAGGLSYEQYF	TGTGCCATCAGTGTTTTGGCGGGGGGCCTCTCCTACGAGCAGTACTTC
16	TRBV12-3/TRBV12-4	TRBJ2-3	few	TRBD1	CASSLFGTGVTDTQYF	TGTGCCAGCAGTTTATTTGGGACAGGTGTCACAGATACGCAGTATTTT
12	TRBV19	TRBJ1-1	few	-	CASSIGVREAFF	TGTGCCAGTAGTATCGGGGTAAGGGAAGCTTTCTTT
16	TRBV7-2	TRBJ2-3	many	-	CASSFTPGSYTDTQYF	TGTGCCAGCAGCTTTACCCCAGGCAGTTACACAGATACGCAGTATTTT
14	TRBV12-3/TRBV12-4	TRBJ2-7	few	-	CASSLRGFSYEQYF	TGTGCCAGCAGTTTACGGGGCTTCTCCTACGAGCAGTACTTC
14	TRBV12-3/TRBV12-4	TRBJ1-2	-	TRBD1	CATKSGTENYGYTF	TGTGCCACCAAGTCCGGGACAGAAAACTATGGCTACACCTTC
15	TRBV6-1	TRBJ1-4	few	TRBD1	CASSDLQGANEKLFF	TGTGCCAGCAGTGATCTCCAGGGGGCTAATGAAAAACTGTTTTTT
13	TRBV19	TRBJ2-1	few	-	CASSIRIYNEQFF	TGTGCCAGTAGTATTAGGATCTACAATGAGCAGTTCTTC
16	TRBV6-1	TRBJ1-4	many	-	CASSESHSGENEKLFF	TGTGCCAGCAGTGAATCCCATTCGGGGGAGAATGAAAAACTGTTTTTT
15	TRBV9	TRBJ2-5	few	TRBD1	CASSVGDSVEETQYF	TGTGCCAGCAGCGTAGGGGACAGCGTCGAAGAGACCCAGTACTTC
16	TRBV7-9	TRBJ2-7	-	TRBD1	CASSFPRDRGDYEQYF	TGTGCCAGCAGCTTCCCCCGGGACAGGGGAGACTACGAGCAGTACTTC
16	TRBV7-9	TRBJ1-2	few	TRBD1	CASSPGGQWAIYGYTF	TGTGCCAGCAGCCCAGGGGGACAATGGGCAATCTATGGCTACACCTTC
17	TRBV20-1	TRBJ2-4	-	TRBD1	CSARDLSNDRGGNIQYF	TGCAGTGCTAGAGATCTCTCTAACGACAGGGGAGGAAACATTCAGTACTTC
17	TRBV14	TRBJ1-2	-	-	CASSQEMTVMGNYGYTF	TGTGCCAGCAGCCAAGAGATGACAGTGATGGGGAACTATGGCTACACCTTC
14	TRBV12-3/TRBV12-4	TRBJ2-5	many	TRBD2	CASSEPGREETQYF	TGTGCCAGCAGCGAGCCGGGGAGGGAAGAGACCCAGTACTTC
15	TRBV6-2/TRBV6-3	TRBJ2-4	-	TRBD1	CASSTPGTEKNIQYF	TGTGCCAGCAGTACCCCCGGGACAGAAAAAAACATTCAGTACTTC
14	TRBV6-8	TRBJ1-4	many	-	CASIPLDTPEKLFF	TGTGCCAGCATTCCCTTGGACACTCCTGAAAAACTGTTTTTT
14	TRBV9	TRBJ1-1	-	-	CASSPRLGRTEAFF	TGTGCCAGCAGCCCCCGGTTGGGAAGGACTGAAGCTTTCTTT
15	TRBV10-3	TRBJ2-5	-	-	CAISDRGEGLETQYF	TGTGCCATCAGTGACAGGGGAGAGGGTTTAGAGACCCAGTACTTC
19	TRBV7-2	TRBJ1-3	many	-	CASSLGRETGYFSGNTIYF	TGTGCCAGCAGCTTAGGGAGGGAGACAGGTTACTTCTCTGGAAACACCATATATTTT
17	TRBV4-1	TRBJ2-3	few	TRBD2	CASSQETSGPITDTQYF	TGCGCCAGCAGCCAAGAAACTAGCGGTCCTATCACAGATACGCAGTATTTT
16	TRBV5-6	TRBJ2-2	many	-	CASFDGGGTNTGELFF	TGTGCCAGCTTCGACGGCGGGGGCACTAACACCGGGGAGCTGTTTTTT
13	TRBV2	TRBJ1-6	-	-	CAANVRRGSPLHF	TGTGCCGCAAATGTGCGGCGAGGCTCACCCCTCCACTTT
14	TRBV5-1	TRBJ1-4	-	-	CASSLETLREKLFF	TGCGCCAGCAGCTTGGAGACATTACGTGAAAAACTGTTTTTT
15	TRBV7-8	TRBJ2-1	-	-	CASSSLVVSYNEQFF	TGTGCCAGCAGCTCTTTAGTGGTCTCCTACAATGAGCAGTTCTTC
16	TRBV6-9	TRBJ1-5	-	TRBD1	CASSQTSTGGNQPQHF	TGTGCCAGCAGTCAAACCTCTACAGGGGGCAATCAGCCCCAGCATTTT
13	TRBV6-1	TRBJ2-7	few	-	CASSEVRSYEQYF	TGTGCCAGCAGTGAAGTTCGTTCCTACGAGCAGTACTTC
13	TRBV7-2	TRBJ1-2	many	-	CASSEQKTYGYTF	TGTGCCAGCAGCGAACAGAAAACCTATGGCTACACCTTC
13	TRBV7-8	TRBJ2-1	many	TRBD1	CASSLGGQGAEFF	TGTGCCAGCAGCTTAGGGGGACAGGGGGCTGAGTTCTTC
14	TRBV5-1	TRBJ2-7	once	-	CALCGGRSTGEQYF	TGCGCCCTCTGTGGAGGGCGGTCTACGGGCGAGCAGTACTTC
16	TRBV4-1	TRBJ1-2	-	-	CASSQGGGAKGDGYTF	TGCGCCAGCAGCCAAGGTGGAGGGGCGAAAGGCGATGGCTACACCTTC
16	TRBV7-6	TRBJ2-3	many	TRBD2	CASSLGASGATDTQYF	TGTGCCAGCAGCTTAGGGGCTAGCGGGGCCACAGATACGCAGTATTTT
15	TRBV27	TRBJ1-1	-	-	CASSLSRVGGTEAFF	TGTGCCAGCAGTTTATCTAGGGTTGGGGGCACTGAAGCTTTCTTT
15	TRBV27	TRBJ1-2	-	TRBD1	CASSPWDREVEGYTF	TGTGCCAGTAGTCCCTGGGACAGGGAGGTGGAGGGCTACACCTTC
11	TRBV6-1	TRBJ2-5	-	-	CASSYKGTQYF	TGTGCCAGCAGTTACAAGGGAACCCAGTACTTC
13	TRBV7-8	TRBJ1-4	few	-	CASSLVKNEKLFF	TGTGCCAGCAGCTTAGTTAAGAATGAAAAACTGTTTTTT
16	TRBV7-2	TRBJ2-5	many	TRBD2	CASSSVAGASGETQYF	TGTGCCAGCAGCTCTGTAGCGGGGGCCTCGGGGGAGACCCAGTACTTC